What follows is one TCR beta chain and its context. Its antigen is still unknown. The CDR3 sequence holds 10 residues, the cysteine and phenylalanine included. DNA is not on record. CDR1 and CDR2 are read off the germline V gene as SQVTM and ANQGSEA. The data derive from a study of synovial regulatory T cells in juvenile arthritis (dated by TCRdb to about 2015). Regarding the study in general: Of the sequenced patients, over five received methotrexate, one received methotrexate plus infliximab, a few were therapy-naive, and one had no treatment information. The study compared TCRbeta CDR3 repertoires of blood iaTreg cells, other blood Treg cells and synovial fluid Treg cells from matched patient samples. Effector T cell subsets were also sequenced in the study cohort for comparisons, but only blood and synovial fluid Treg cells are covered by the Treg dataset alone. Treg and Teff subsets from eleven to twelve JIA patients with active disease were included in the TCR repertoire comparisons. What the study reported, not specific to this receptor: TCR diversity was lower in blood iaTreg cells than in other blood Treg cells, which is consistent with antigen-driven expansion. iaTreg TCR repertoires were largely private across patients and partially overlapped with synovial Teff and blood CPL repertoires. Synovial Treg cells shared more CDR3 sequences with iaTreg cells than with other blood Treg cells; Chao-Jaccard similarity confirmed closer relation.

The donors for the TCR repertoire analysis were around 11 juvenile idiopathic arthritis patients with active disease who had not reached inactive disease, of whom 3 were polyarticular and 8 were oligoarticular. A median age of around 12 years (range about 2.4-25) and a median disease duration of around seven years (range 0.2-19.1) were recorded for the TCR-sequenced patients. The samples used for TCR repertoire analysis were collected at two centres in Italy. Peripheral blood mononuclear cells were separated using a Histopaque-1077 density gradient and frozen in about 90% FCS with around 10% DMSO. Library method: the immunoSEQ multiplex PCR assay. TCRbeta CDR3 sequencing was carried out by Adaptive Biotechnologies. The source study handled its data this way. Repertoire similarity used the Chao-modified Jaccard index and median clonotype overlap from 200 random subsamples at equal sample size. The similarity analyses were based on either productive nucleotide sequences or amino acid sequences translated in silico. Hierarchical clustering with single linkage and t-SNE based on Chao-modified Jaccard distances were applied for the comparison of repertoires. Repertoire diversity was quantified with the Renyi index, after sample size normalisation, across a range of alpha values. The immuneACCESS repertoire file appears here via TCRdb, limited to in-frame rearrangements. These files lack a portion of the clones; in checked studies, under half of the deficit traces to unresolved V genes, and the cause of the others is not known. V, J and clone size are those of that table, while D and trimming were read from the DNA. The data table for this sample lists about 10,000 clones. In total, the top ten clones hold 0.6% to 0.75% of the sample.

Recombination linked TRBV29-1 to TRBJ1-1; the TRBD1 assignment by TCRdb is unverifiable without DNA. This TCR was sampled from a donor under 30 with juvenile idiopathic arthritis. The specimen sequenced was Treg cells from blood. The sample's cell subset or site label, in plain terms: remaining (HLA-DR-negative) circulating blood Treg cells. The CDR3 region reads CSVGTAEAFF.